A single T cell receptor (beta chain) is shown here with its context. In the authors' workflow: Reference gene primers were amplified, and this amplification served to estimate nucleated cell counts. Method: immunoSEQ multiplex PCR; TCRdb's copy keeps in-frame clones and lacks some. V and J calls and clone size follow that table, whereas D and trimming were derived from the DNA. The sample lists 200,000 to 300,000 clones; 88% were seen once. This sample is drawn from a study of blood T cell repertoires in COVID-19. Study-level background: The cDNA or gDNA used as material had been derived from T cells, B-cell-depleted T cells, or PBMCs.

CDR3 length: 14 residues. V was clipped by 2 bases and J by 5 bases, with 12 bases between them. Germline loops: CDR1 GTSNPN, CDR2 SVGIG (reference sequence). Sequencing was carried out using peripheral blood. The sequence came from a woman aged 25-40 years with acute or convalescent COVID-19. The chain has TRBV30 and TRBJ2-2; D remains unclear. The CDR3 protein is CAWSKLQRTGELFF. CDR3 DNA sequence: TGTGCCTGGAGTAAACTTCAAAGAACCGGGGAGCTGTTTTTT.